The present T cell receptor (beta chain) was sequenced within a study of tumor-infiltrating lymphocytes in primary liver carcinoma. For each extraction, RNA and DNA were obtained together from around 20-30 mg of unsorted bulk tissue. V was trimmed by 1 base and J by 7 bases, leaving 8 bases between them. The CDR3 has 14 residues. Germline CDR1 reads LGHNA; CDR2 reads YSLEER. The count of this clonotype is one. cDNA specific to TCR beta was made from 500 ng of total RNA, with a constant-region primer employed for priming. TCR beta libraries came from three nested multiplex PCR rounds using slightly modified ARM-PCR. Each of the first two PCR rounds ran nine to ten cycles with TRBV1-TRBV30 forward and C-beta reverse primers. TCRdb redid the calling of the multiplex PCR reads with MiXCR, one entry per CDR3 protein. Among 55,000 to 65,000 distinct CDR3 sequences listed, less than 85% were seen once.

This TCR was sampled from a man aged 35 to 55 with primary liver carcinoma and hepatitis B virus infection. The rearrangement joins TRBV4-3 to TRBJ2-6; D could derive from TRBD1 or TRBD2 (5 bases each). The sample was liver tumor tissue from sampling region 2. As for subset: tumor region T2, inferior pole. CDR3 bases: TGCGCCAGCAGCCAAGGTGGGGGAGCCAACGTCCTGACTTTC. Amino acid sequence: CASSQGGGANVLTF.